This TCR beta chain comes out of a study of prognosis after radiotherapy for stage I lung cancer. Whole-study context: All non-small cell lung cancer patients were considered medically inoperable. General observations from the study: Median unique TCR clone counts of approximately 9,600 versus 7,200 showed a fall after stereotactic body radiation therapy.

The CDR3 has 14 residues. As regards this clonotype: Its antigen is still unknown. An end of the junction does not agree with germline; a read error may underlie this.

Two-round multiplex PCR, the amplification method, yielded TCR beta CDR3 from genomic DNA. Specific primers for each TRBV and TRBJ gene were what first-round PCR used. In TCRdb, the multiplex PCR reads were re-called with MiXCR into one record per CDR3 protein. The data contain tens of thousands of distinct CDR3 sequences, around 30% of them singletons. Each of the patients had no lymph node involvement on CT and PET/CT and no prior chemotherapy, radiotherapy or other malignancies. Sample collection consisted of about 5.4 milliliters of peripheral blood drawn at each of two time points. The sample was PBMCs, taken before or after stereotactic body radiation therapy (not recorded which). The rearrangement joins TRBV12-3 or TRBV12-4 to TRBJ2-7, with D maybe TRBD1 (5 bases). The TCR sequence derives from a donor over 45 with non-small cell lung cancer. CDR3 loop: CTSSFSQGRGEQYF. As DNA, the CDR3 is TGTACCAGCAGTTTTAGCCAGGGAAGAGGCGAGCAGTACTTC.